This TCR beta chain emerged from a study of spatial heterogeneity in lung cancer (dated by TCRdb to the late 2010s). The study in broad terms: Beta-chain transcripts were consistently detected in greater numbers than alpha-chain transcripts, which likely reflected higher beta-chain transcript abundance. In the raw uncorrected reads, each unique combination of TCR and UMI appeared more than ten times on average. Both alpha and beta chains were TCR-sequenced in hundreds of tumor regions, approximately 68 matched nontumor lung samples and around 50 PBMC samples obtained at surgery. The study linked features of the TCR repertoire to counts of nonsynonymous mutations, which were determined by whole-exome sequencing of tumor tissue. TCR alpha and beta repertoires were quantitatively compared across multiple tumor regions, matched nontumor lung and blood in non-small cell lung cancer. The research as a whole found: Ubiquitous expanded tumor TCRs showed up in blood more often at tumor resection than at routine follow-up. Additional single-cell paired TCR alpha and beta sequencing was considered necessary to confirm, at a functional level, the hypothesis that regional TCRs recognize regional mutations.

The sample's time point label, in plain terms: sample taken at primary tumor resection. Without any cell sorting, TCR sequencing was performed on whole RNA extracted either from tumor and nontumor lung tissue or from cryopreserved PBMC samples. Samples were obtained from about 75 patients with early-stage, untreated non-small cell lung cancer from the lung TRACERx cohort. Only patients with enough RNA available from two or more tumor regions were chosen for TCR sequencing. Preparation of the library involved 5' RACE. The listed sequencing device is NextSeq 500. In the TCR library protocol, a unique molecular identifier was attached to each TCR cDNA molecule so that PCR and sequencing errors could be corrected. The authors' pipeline ran thus. TCR identification, UMI-based error correction and CDR3 extraction were all carried out with Decombinator tools. Expanded TCRs were defined as those above a frequency of 2 per 1,000, corresponding to the top 1% of the tumor frequency distribution. Each repertoire was subsampled 100 times to 5,000 TCRs, after which Renyi diversity was computed with the R vegan package. CDR3 similarity networks were built from amino acid triplet string-kernel similarity, with CDR3s being connected when pairwise similarity was above 0.82. TCRdb trimmed the raw reads at Q25, called clones with MiXCR and kept productive beta chains. Rows are unified per CDR3 protein, each entry keeping the most common DNA and genes. In this record, the V and J calls reflect TCRdb's handling and not the investigators' own analysis. Within this sample are over 25,000 distinct CDR3 sequences, with 7.5% to 9.5% of them counted one time only. The ten largest clonotypes hold 30% to 45% of the sample.

This clonotype occurred many times. No antigen is known for it. No base qualities exist here, and no much larger clone lies one base off it. The CDR3, from cysteine to phenylalanine, totals 15 residues. Only the CDR3 part of the read is kept: 45 bases, read in frame from the first base. Compared with germline, V lacks 5 bases and J lacks 7 bases; bases without a gene match: 10. From the germline V gene, CDR1 is MDHEN and CDR2 is SYDVKM. The source is a female donor with early-stage non-small cell lung cancer. Here the sequenced sample was PBMCs, taken at surgery. Here the chain combines TRBV28 and TRBJ2-7; 11 bases in the junction line up with TRBD2. The CDR3 has the sequence CASSPPGLAASEQYF. The sequence in DNA is TGTGCCAGCAGTCCACCGGGACTAGCGGCCTCAGAGCAGTACTTC.